This entry lists 9 T cell receptor beta chains sequenced from one sample in a study of blood T cell repertoires in COVID-19. Data came from immunoSEQ multiplex PCR; TCRdb stores just in-frame clones and leaves some out. The sample holds some 80,000 clones, roughly 78% seen once. Input material: peripheral blood. Receptor source: an elderly woman with active or convalescent COVID-19.

The chain has TRBV2 and TRBJ1-1; possibly TRBD1 for D (5 bases). Trimming cost V 4 bases and J 4 bases, with 19 bases left between them. Germline CDR1 is SNHLY and CDR2 is FYNNEI. The CDR3 is 16 residues long. The CDR3 here is CASSAVGRERATEAFF. The CDR3 DNA follows: TGTGCCAGCAGTGCGGTAGGCAGGGAAAGGGCCACTGAAGCTTTCTTT.

The V gene is TRBV11-2, the J gene TRBJ2-7; TRBD2 aligns across 9 bases. Germline V gene lookup returns CDR1 SGHAT and CDR2 FQNNGV. V lost 4 bases and J lost 1; bases outside the gene matches: 14. The CDR3 length is 18 residues. CDR3 sequence: CASSSLALTSGPSYEQYF. For the CDR3, the DNA is TGTGCCAGCAGCTCGTTGGCCCTGACTAGCGGACCTTCCTACGAGCAGTACTTC.

This chain joins TRBV16 and TRBJ1-6, with 7 bases lining up with TRBD1. From germline, CDR1 is KGHSY and CDR2 FQNENV. The CDR3 consists of 18 residues. J was trimmed by 0 bases and V by 4 bases; bases with no gene match: 9. CDR3 bases: TGTGCCAGCAGCCCGATATACCCAGGGGGCTCCTATAATTCACCCCTCCACTTT. Its translation: CASSPIYPGGSYNSPLHF.

The V call is TRBV19, the J call TRBJ1-2, with TRBD1 matching over 9 bases. The junction had 10 bases not matched to a gene; V was cut back by 6 bases and J by 8 bases. The germline V gene encodes CDR1 LNHDA and CDR2 SQIVND (reference sequence). The length of the CDR3 is 14 residues. CDR3 sequence: CASRQGQGVRGYTF. The CDR3 nucleotides are TGTGCCAGTAGACAGGGACAGGGTGTGCGGGGCTACACCTTC. Looking up the rest from reference TRBV19 and TRBJ1-2 gives the full variable domain: DGGITQSPKYLFRKEGQNVTLSCEQNLNHDAMYWYRQDPGQGLRLIYYSQIVNDFQKGDIAEGYSVSREKKESFPLTVTSAQKNPTAFYLCASRQGQGVRGYTFGSGTRLTVV.

The CDR3 nucleotides are TGTGCCAGCAGTTACTGGGAGATTTTAAGCTATGGCTACACCTTC. Translated, it gives CASSYWEILSYGYTF. The chain recombines TRBV6-2 or TRBV6-3 with TRBJ1-2, with unresolved D. The CDR3 is 15 residues long. The V end lost 1 base, the J end lost 4 bases, and 13 bases lay between the germline ends. Germline V lookup: CDR1 MNHEY, CDR2 SVGEGT.

The chain carries TRBV7-9 and TRBJ2-2; D is unresolved. V shed 5 bases and J shed 6 bases, with 7 bases lying between them. There are 12 residues in the CDR3. Germline lookup yields CDR1 SEHNR and CDR2 FQNEAQ (reference sequence). The CDR3: CASSPGAGELFF. In nucleotides, the CDR3 is TGTGCCAGCAGCCCCGGAGCCGGGGAGCTGTTTTTT.

The V call is TRBV10-2, the J call TRBJ2-1, with 13 bases fitting TRBD2. CDR3 length equals 12 residues. CDR1 and CDR2 (germline): WSHSY, SAAADI. V lost 6 bases to trimming and J lost 14 bases; unmatched junction nucleotides: 4. CDR3 region: CASSGLAGVKFF. The DNA of the CDR3 is TGCGCCAGCAGCGGACTAGCGGGGGTAAAGTTCTTC.

This clone has only a few counts. The genes are TRBV7-9 and TRBJ1-1; D perhaps matches TRBD1 (5 bases). This CDR3 spans 14 amino acids. V was shortened by 3 bases and J by 0 bases, with 8 bases between the two germline ends. Germline CDR1 reads SEHNR; CDR2 reads FQNEAQ (reference sequence). In DNA form, the CDR3 reads TGTGCCAGCAGCTTTAAGGGGTTGAACACTGAAGCTTTCTTT. As protein: CASSFKGLNTEAFF.

The chain employs TRBV25-1 and TRBJ2-3; 8 positions match TRBD2. This CDR3 is built from 15 residues. The germline gives CDR1 MGHDK, CDR2 SYGVNS. V was clipped by 0 bases and J by 15 bases; unmatched bases: 14. As DNA, the CDR3 is TGTGCCAGCAGTGAATACGAGGGCGGGAGGCTCCCCGCTTATTTT. This gives the protein CASSEYEGGRLPAYF.